A single sample is the source of the 14 T cell receptor beta chains below, sequenced in a study of tissue T cells after allogeneic stem cell transplantation. This table comes from immunoSEQ multiplex PCR, and its TCRdb copy is limited to in-frame clones, with some not included. Of roughly 5,000 clones detected, 45% appear once; the ten largest clones hold approximately 22%. Described time point: mouse harvest day 14 after allogeneic transplant. Mouse grafts combined 10^7 T-cell-depleted bone marrow cells with 10^6 splenic CD5+ T cells. Sequences were obtained from gut tissue. Receptors originate from a female BALB/c mouse given C57BL/6 T cells with graft-versus-host disease after an allogeneic hematopoietic cell transplant.

This clone was seen more than once but under ten times. The genes and germline here are from mouse. The DNA ends 1 residue before the CDR3 does, and the rest of the CDR3 is filled in from the germline J gene. The J gene is TRBJ1-2, the V gene TRBV3, with a possible D match to TRBD1 (6 bases). CDR1 and CDR2 (germline): SNHLY, FYNGKV (reference sequence). Between the trimmed V and J ends, which lost 2 bases and 0 bases, there was a span of 7 bases. There are 14 residues in the CDR3. The CDR3: CASSLNRANSDYTF. The part of the CDR3 DNA that was read is TGTGCCAGCAGCTTAAACAGGGCAAACTCCGACTACACC.

This clone was counted between two and nine times. The listed genes are named as in mouse. The CDR3 goes on 1 residue after the read ends, and that part is filled in from the germline J gene. J is TRBJ1-4 and V is TRBV12-1; D is possibly TRBD1 (6 bases). This CDR3 is 16 amino acids long. Looked up from germline, CDR1 is SGHSN and CDR2 is HYEKVE. Trimming pared 0 bases from V and 0 bases from J, leaving 10 bases between. Incomplete CDR3 DNA: TGTGCCAGCTCTCTCGGACAGTTAATTTCCAACGAAAGATTATTT. This gives the protein CASSLGQLISNERLF. The full-length CDR3 reads as CASSLGQLISNERLFF.

Comments on this clone: Gene names and germline refer to mouse. The same CDR3 can be traced to other DNA sequences in this sample. CDR3 bases read: TGTGCCAGCAGTCTGTCTACAAACACCGGGCAGCTCTAC. Translation: CASSLSTNTGQLY. The CDR3 as a whole reads CASSLSTNTGQLYF. The chain links TRBV26 to TRBJ2-2; D is unresolved. Sequencing ends 1 residue short of the CDR3 end; the germline J gene provides the rest. This CDR3 is 14 amino acids long. V was trimmed by 0 bases and J by 0 bases, leaving 2 bases between them. CDR1 KGHPV and CDR2 FQNQEV come from the germline V gene (reference sequence).

Regarding this clone: Gene names and germline match the mouse. Coverage ceases 1 residue before the CDR3 finishes, and the germline J gene fills in the end. The gene calls are TRBV5 and TRBJ2-7; 7 nucleotides align to TRBD1. V was clipped by 6 bases and J by 6 bases; unmatched bases: 2. From germline, CDR1 is LGHNA and CDR2 YNLKQL (reference sequence). CDR3 size: 11 residues. The CDR3 sequence is CASRQGVEQYF. The CDR3 bases that were read are TGTGCCAGCAGGCAGGGGGTTGAACAGTAC.

This clone appeared once. Gene and germline names: mouse. Read coverage stops 1 residue before the CDR3 terminus; the germline J gene supplies the remainder. The chain combines TRBV12-2 with TRBJ1-2, with 9 bases lining up with TRBD1. Trimming cost V 4 bases and J 3 bases; bases outside gene matches: 8. This CDR3 has 15 residues. Looked up from germline, CDR1 is SGHLS and CDR2 is HYDKME. The CDR3 sequence: CASSRRTGEYSDYTF. Incomplete CDR3 DNA: TGTGCCAGCTCCCGTCGGACAGGGGAATACTCCGACTACACC.

This clone is classed as medium-sized. Gene names and germline match the mouse. The sequenced fragment ends 1 residue before the CDR3 boundary, so the rest is inferred from the germline J gene. V and J are TRBV3 and TRBJ2-7; the D gene is possibly TRBD2 (6 bases). V lost 1 base and J 5 bases, leaving 6 bases between the germline ends. Germline lookup yields CDR1 SNHLY and CDR2 FYNGKV (reference sequence). The CDR3 consists of 12 residues. The CDR3 region is CASSLVGDEQYF. The CDR3 bases that were read are TGTGCCAGCAGCTTAGTGGGGGATGAACAGTAC.

This clone appeared once. Mouse names are used for the genes. The CDR3 bases that were read are TGTGCCAGCTCCCAGGGGACCGGGCAGCTCTAC. Encoded protein: CASSQGTGQLY. The full CDR3 reads CASSQGTGQLYF. The gene calls are TRBV12-1 and TRBJ2-2; the D gene is possibly TRBD1 (6 bases). The read ends 1 residue early relative to the CDR3; the germline J gene fills the gap. CDR1 and CDR2 from the germline V gene are SGHSN and HYEKVE. The CDR3 sequence is 12 residues long. Trimming removed 4 bases at V and 5 bases at J, with 7 bases between.

This clone has more than one count but fewer than ten. Genes here carry mouse names. Read data end 1 residue before the CDR3 end; the end is taken from the germline J gene. The rearrangement joins TRBV14 to TRBJ2-7; TRBD2 matches 8 bases. Germline loops: CDR1 SGHDT, CDR2 FRDEAV. This CDR3 contains 14 residues. V was clipped by 1 base and J by 3 bases; unmatched bases: 3. CDR3 region: CASSFNWGIYEQYF. The DNA read from the CDR3 is TGTGCCAGCAGTTTCAACTGGGGGATCTATGAACAGTAC. The entire variable domain, with the rest obtained from reference TRBV14 and TRBJ2-7, is as follows: EAGVTQSPRYAVLQEGQAVSFWCDPISGHDTLYWYQQPRDQGPQLLVYFRDEAVIDNSQLPSDRFSAVRPKGTNSTLKIQSAKQGDTATYLCASSFNWGIYEQYFGPGTRLTVL.

On this clone itself: Here the gene names and germline are mouse. Coverage ceases 1 residue before the CDR3 finishes, and the germline J gene fills in the end. The J gene is TRBJ2-5, the V gene TRBV1; no clear D gene. The CDR3 extends over 11 amino acids. Germline-derived CDR1 and CDR2 are NSQYPW and LRSPGD (reference sequence). The ends were cut back, 4 bases at V and 2 bases at J, with 1 base in the middle. CDR3 DNA (partial): TGCACCTGCAGTGGCCAAGACACCCAGTAC. Its translation is CTCSGQDTQY. The entire CDR3 protein reads CTCSGQDTQYF.

By sample share, this clone is large. Gene and germline names: mouse. Read data end 1 residue before the CDR3 end; the end is taken from the germline J gene. The chain is built from TRBV19 and TRBJ2-7; the D is unclear. This CDR3 has 12 amino acids. Germline CDR1 is FNHDT and CDR2 is SITEND (reference sequence). The V end lost 1 base, the J end lost 0 bases, and 2 bases lay between the germline ends. CDR3 DNA (partial): TGTGCCAGCAGTATACTCTCCTATGAACAGTAC. It translates to CASSILSYEQY. The full-length CDR3 reads as CASSILSYEQYF.

By sample share, this clone is medium-sized. Gene labels here are mouse ones. The read terminates 1 residue ahead of where the CDR3 ends, so the germline J gene completes it. The chain links TRBV26 to TRBJ1-5; TRBD1 agrees at 7 bases. The CDR3 totals 13 residues. The J segment lost 8 bases and the V segment lost 6 bases, leaving 7 bases of the junction unmatched. CDR1 is KGHPV and CDR2 is FQNQEV in the germline V gene (reference sequence). CDR3 DNA, as far as it was read: TGTGCCAGCAGCCCCAGGGGGGGGAAGGCTCCGCTT. Translating it yields CASSPRGGKAPL. The full CDR3 is CASSPRGGKAPLF.

With regard to this clone: Any gene name here is a mouse gene name. The CDR3 end falls 1 residue outside the read, so it is completed with the germline J gene. This sequence joins TRBV23 and TRBJ1-1; TRBD1, as called in the table, went unchecked against the DNA. This CDR3 spans 14 amino acids. Germline assignment: CDR1 KGHTA and CDR2 FQNQQP. The CDR3 DNA, read in part, is TGCTCCAGCAGTCAATCCCAGTCAAACACAGAAGTCTTC. Translated, it gives CSSSQSQSNTEVF. The full CDR3 reads CSSSQSQSNTEVFF.

About this clone: A much larger clone sits a single nucleotide away, making a read error possible. Gene and germline names: mouse. The CDR3 goes on 1 residue after the read ends, and that part is filled in from the germline J gene. This rearrangement joins TRBV26 to TRBJ1-3; D not resolved. The V end lost 1 base, the J end lost 0 bases, and 4 bases lay between the germline ends. Germline CDR1 and CDR2: KGHPV and FQNQEV (reference sequence). The CDR3 sequence is 14 residues long. The chain's CDR3 is CASSLYNSGNTLYF. The part of the CDR3 DNA that was read is TGTGCCAGCAGTCTGTACAATTCTGGAAATACGCTCTAT.

In the case of this clone: The genes and germline here are from mouse. The sequence runs out 1 residue before the end of the CDR3; the remainder is reconstructed from the germline J gene. The J gene is TRBJ2-7, the V gene TRBV13-2; TRBD2 matches 9 bases. Germline loops: CDR1 NNHNN, CDR2 SYGAGS (reference sequence). The junction had 1 base not matched to a gene; V was cut back by 0 bases and J by 0 bases. The length of the CDR3 is 15 residues. CDR3 amino acids: CASGDALGGSYEQYF. The part of the CDR3 DNA that was read is TGTGCCAGCGGTGATGCACTGGGGGGCTCCTATGAACAGTAC.